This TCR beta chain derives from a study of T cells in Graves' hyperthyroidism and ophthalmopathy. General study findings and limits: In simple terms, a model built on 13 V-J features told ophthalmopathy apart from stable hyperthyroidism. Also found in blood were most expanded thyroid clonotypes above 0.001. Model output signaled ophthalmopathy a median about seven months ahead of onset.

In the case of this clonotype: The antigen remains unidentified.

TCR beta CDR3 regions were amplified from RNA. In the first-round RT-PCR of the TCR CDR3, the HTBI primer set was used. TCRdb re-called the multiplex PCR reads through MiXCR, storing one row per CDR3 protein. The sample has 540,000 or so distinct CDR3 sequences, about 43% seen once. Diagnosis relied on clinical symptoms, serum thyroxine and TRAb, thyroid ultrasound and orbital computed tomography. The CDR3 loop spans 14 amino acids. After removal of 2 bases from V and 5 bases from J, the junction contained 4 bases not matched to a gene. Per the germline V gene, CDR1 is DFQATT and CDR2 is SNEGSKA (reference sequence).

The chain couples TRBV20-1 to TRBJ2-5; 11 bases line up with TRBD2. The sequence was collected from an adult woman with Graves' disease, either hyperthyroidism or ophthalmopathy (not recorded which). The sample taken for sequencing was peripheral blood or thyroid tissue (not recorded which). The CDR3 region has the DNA TGCAGTGCTAGATCGGCTAGCGGGAGGGAGACCCAGTACTTC. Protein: CSARSASGRETQYF.